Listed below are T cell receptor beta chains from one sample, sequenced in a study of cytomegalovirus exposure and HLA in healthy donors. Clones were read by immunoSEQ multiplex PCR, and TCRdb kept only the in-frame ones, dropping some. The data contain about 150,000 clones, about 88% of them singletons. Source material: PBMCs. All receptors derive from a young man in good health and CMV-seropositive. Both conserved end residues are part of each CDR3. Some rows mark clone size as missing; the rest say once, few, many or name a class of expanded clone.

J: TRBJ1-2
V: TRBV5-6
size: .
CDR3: CASSLGQEERGYTF

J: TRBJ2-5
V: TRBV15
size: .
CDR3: CATSRGTSEETQYF

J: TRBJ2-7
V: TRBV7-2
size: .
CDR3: CASSLGRTSGYEQYF

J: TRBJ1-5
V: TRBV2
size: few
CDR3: CASSPGVGNQPQHF

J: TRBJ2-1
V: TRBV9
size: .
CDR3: CASSVPFKGSGMTRSYNEQFF

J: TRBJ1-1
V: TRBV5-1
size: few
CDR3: CASARDRGGTEAFF

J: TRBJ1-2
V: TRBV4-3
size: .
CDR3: CASSQYSAGGLGGYTF

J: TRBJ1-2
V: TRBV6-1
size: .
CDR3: CASSGADRANYGYTF

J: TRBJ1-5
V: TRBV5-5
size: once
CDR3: CASSLVTGGSQPQHF

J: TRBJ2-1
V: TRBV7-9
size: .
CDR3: CASSSTSYEFF

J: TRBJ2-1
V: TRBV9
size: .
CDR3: CASSDSGHEQFF